There are a few counts of the clone carrying this T cell receptor (beta chain). From germline, CDR1 is MNHEY and CDR2 SVGAGI. The CDR3 has 16 residues. The germline V and J ends were trimmed by 0 bases and 5 bases, with 17 bases remaining between them. This record belongs to a study of T cells in Graves' hyperthyroidism and ophthalmopathy. Patients were aged 18 to 65, had disease duration under 2 months, and had newly diagnosed hyperthyroidism. Amplification of TCR beta CDR3 regions used RNA as the template. Initially, a first-round RT-PCR of the TCR CDR3 employed the HTBI primer set. Each CDR3 protein gets one entry after TCRdb re-called the multiplex PCR reads with MiXCR. The repertoire includes 470,000 or so distinct CDR3 sequences, about a fifth of them detected once, and 26% sits in the top ten.

V and J are TRBV6-5 and TRBJ2-7; either TRBD1 or TRBD2 may fit D (6 bases each). This TCR was recovered from a man between 18 and 35 years old with Graves' hyperthyroidism. Sequences were obtained from blood. The CDR3 nucleotides read TGTGCCAGCAGTTACTCGAATCGGGGGCGCAACCACGAGCAGTACTTC. Protein product: CASSYSNRGRNHEQYF.